The next 3 T cell receptor beta chains were all read from a single sample in a study of OX40 agonist ivuxolimab in advanced cancers. Using immunoSEQ multiplex PCR, the repertoire was profiled, and TCRdb retains in-frame clones only, with some absent. The sample shows some 64,000 clones, approximately 92% of them seen only once. The sample here was CD4+ or CD8+ T cells sorted from blood, taken in a trial of the OX40 agonist ivuxolimab. The receptor set was obtained from an adult with an advanced solid tumor such as melanoma, head and neck, liver or kidney cancer.

The rearrangement joins TRBV6-1 to TRBJ1-2, with no clear D. The CDR3 sequence is 14 residues long. Germline CDR1 MNHNS, CDR2 SASEGT. V lost 0 bases to trimming and J lost 5 bases, with 10 bases between them. The CDR3 nucleotides are TGTGCCAGCAGTGAAGCGTCAGCAACTTATGGCTACACCTTC. It yields the protein CASSEASATYGYTF.

CDR3 in amino acids: CASSPLKRPEGTQYF. Here the CDR3 DNA reads TGCGCCAGCAGTCCCCTGAAAAGACCGGAGGGTACGCAGTATTTT. V gene TRBV23-1 combines with J gene TRBJ2-3; a possible D gene is TRBD2 (6 bases). TRBV23-1 is classed as an ORF, of uncertain function. The CDR3 loop spans 15 amino acids. Trimming shortened V by 4 bases and J by 8 bases, and 19 bases separated the two germline ends.

V usage is TRBV11-3 and J usage is TRBJ2-7; D tentatively reads TRBD1 or TRBD2 (5 bases each). This CDR3 region has 14 residues. CDR1 SGHNT and CDR2 YENEEA come from the germline V gene. Trimming removed 5 bases at V and 0 bases at J, with 11 bases between. DNA for the CDR3: TGTGCCAGCAGCGGGGGACGGATCTCCTACGAGCAGTACTTC. Translating it yields CASSGGRISYEQYF. Full variable domain (missing parts from reference TRBV11-3 and TRBJ2-7): EAGVVQSPRYKIIEKKQPVAFWCNPISGHNTLYWYLQNLGQGPELLIRYENEEAVDDSQLPKDRFSAERLKGVDSTLKIQPAELGDSAVYLCASSGGRISYEQYFGPGTRLTVT.